This T cell receptor beta chain was captured by sequencing in a study of breast tumors, draining lymph nodes, adjacent tissues. The V and J ends lost 5 bases and 1 base respectively, with 14 bases between them. This CDR3 contains 16 residues. Germline V gene lookup returns CDR1 SGHVS and CDR2 FNYEAQ. TCRdb redid the calling of the multiplex PCR reads with MiXCR, one entry per CDR3 protein. This table has about 230,000 distinct CDR3 sequences, about 32% appearing once. Remarks on this clonotype: No antigen is known for it.

Study-wide results and caveats: The data were judged consistent with most tumor T cells coming from lymph node and expanding in tumor. Compared with basal-like, luminal-like tumors shared significantly more repertoire with nontumor tissue. Compared with lymph nodes, tumors were less diverse; compared with nontumor tissue, more.

Axillary draining lymph nodes of breast cancer patients supplied the node samples. This TCR was sampled from a female donor with breast cancer. Some clones in this sample may be carry-over from other donors' samples. The sample consisted of axillary lymph node tissue. The gene calls are TRBV7-6 and TRBJ2-2; D uncertain. The CDR3 protein is CASSAVRVENTGELFF. The DNA for the CDR3 is TGTGCCAGCAGCGCGGTTAGAGTAGAGAACACCGGGGAGCTGTTTTTT. Based on the CDR3 plus reference TRBV7-6 and TRBJ2-2, the full variable domain is GAGVSQSPRYKVTKRGQDVALRCDPISGHVSLYWYRQALGQGPEFLTYFNYEAQQDKSGLPNDRFSAERPEGSISTLTIQRTEQRDSAMYRCASSAVRVENTGELFFGEGSRLTVL.